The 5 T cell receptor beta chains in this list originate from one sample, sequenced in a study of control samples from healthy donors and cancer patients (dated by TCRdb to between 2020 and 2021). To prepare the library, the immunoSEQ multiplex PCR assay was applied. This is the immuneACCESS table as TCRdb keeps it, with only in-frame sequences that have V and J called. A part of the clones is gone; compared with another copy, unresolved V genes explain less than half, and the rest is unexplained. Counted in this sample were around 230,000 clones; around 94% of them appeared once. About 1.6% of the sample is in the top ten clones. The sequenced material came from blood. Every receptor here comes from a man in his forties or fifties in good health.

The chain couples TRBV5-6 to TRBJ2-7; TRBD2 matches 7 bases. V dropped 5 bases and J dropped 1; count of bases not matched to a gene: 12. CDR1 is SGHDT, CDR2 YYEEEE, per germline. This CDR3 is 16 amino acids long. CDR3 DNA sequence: TGTGCCAGCAGTGGGGGAGGGGCGCTTTTTTCCTACGAGCAGTACGTC. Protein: CASSGGGALFSYEQYV.

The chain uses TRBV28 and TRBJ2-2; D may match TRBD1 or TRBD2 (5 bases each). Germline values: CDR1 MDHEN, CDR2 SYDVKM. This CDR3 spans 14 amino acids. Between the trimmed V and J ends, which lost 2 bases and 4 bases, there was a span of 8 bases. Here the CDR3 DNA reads TGTGCCAGCAGTTTAAGAGGGGTCACCGGGGAGCTGTTTTTT. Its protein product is CASSLRGVTGELFF.

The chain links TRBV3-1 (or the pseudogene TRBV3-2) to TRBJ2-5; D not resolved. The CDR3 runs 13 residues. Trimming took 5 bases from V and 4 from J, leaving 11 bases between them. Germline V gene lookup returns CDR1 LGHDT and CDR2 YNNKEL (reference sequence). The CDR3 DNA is TGTGCCAGCAGCTGGCGAGACGCAGAGACCCAGTACTTC. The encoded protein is CASSWRDAETQYF.

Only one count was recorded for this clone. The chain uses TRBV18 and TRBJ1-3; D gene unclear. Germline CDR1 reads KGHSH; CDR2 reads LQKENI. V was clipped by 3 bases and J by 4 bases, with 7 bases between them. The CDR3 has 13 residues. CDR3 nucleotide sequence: TGTGCCAGCTCACCCGAACGAGGAAACACCATATATTTT. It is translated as CASSPERGNTIYF.

CDR3 region: CASSYSGGENQPQHF. CDR3 in DNA: TGTGCCAGCAGTTACTCAGGTGGCGAAAATCAGCCCCAGCATTTT. The chain recombines TRBV6-5 with TRBJ1-5; the D is unclear. With 0 bases removed from V and 4 bases from J, the gap between germline ends came to 10 bases. The CDR3 is 15 residues long. From germline, CDR1 is MNHEY and CDR2 SVGAGI.